One TCR beta chain is described in this entry. Assay used: immunoSEQ multiplex PCR; TCRdb lists only in-frame clones, some missing. Of around 2.5 million clones listed, approximately 93% were seen once; the top ten hold 0.36%. The data are from a study of shared clonotypes between healthy human individuals. The sequence was obtained from a young man in good health. Some clones in this sample may be carry-over from other donors' samples. The sample taken for sequencing was naive CD4+ T cells from PBMCs. Subset: CD45RA+ positively selected.

CDR3 DNA sequence: TGTGCCAGCACGACCCGCGGGAGTACGCAGGGGAATGAGCAGTTCTTC. Translation gives CASTTRGSTQGNEQFF. The gene calls are TRBV18 and TRBJ2-1; D is perhaps TRBD2 (7 bases). The V end was cut by 8 bases, the J end by 7 bases, with 24 bases between. The germline CDR1 and CDR2 sequences are KGHSH and LQKENI. The CDR3 length is 16 residues. The full variable domain, its missing parts supplied by reference TRBV18 and TRBJ2-1, is NAGVMQNPRHLVRRRGQEARLRCSPMKGHSHVYWYRQLPEEGLKFMVYLQKENIIDESGMPKERFSAEFPKEGPSILRIQQVVRGDSAAYFCASTTRGSTQGNEQFFGPGTRLTVL.